The next 20 T cell receptor beta chains were all read from a single sample in a study of regulatory T cells in long-lasting Graves disease. Time point given: persistent/refractory GD, antithyroid drugs over 5 years with positive TRAb. RNA extracted from PBMCs served as the sequencing template. Building of the TCR beta libraries involved iRepertoire HTBI primers and Arm-PCR of CDR3 regions. TCRdb used MiXCR to reprocess the multiplex PCR reads, holding one entry per CDR3 protein. The table includes about 660,000 distinct CDR3 sequences, 25% to 35% detected once. The sample here was peripheral blood mononuclear cells (PBMCs), taken when the disease was refractory, from a patient treated with antithyroid drugs. These receptors were collected from a female donor with Graves disease.

This clonotype has only a few counts. CDR3 coding DNA: TGCGCCACTTCTTCCAGCGGGAGCTCGTACGAGCAGTACTTC. This codes for CATSSSGSSYEQYF. V and J are TRBV10-1 and TRBJ2-7, with 8 bases aligning to TRBD2. Trimming cost V 10 bases and J 4 bases; bases outside gene matches: 12. The CDR3 has 14 residues. Germline CDR1 and CDR2: WNHNN and SYGVQD (reference sequence).

This clonotype was recorded once. V usage is TRBV7-9 and J usage is TRBJ2-7; 7 nucleotides agree with TRBD1. Germline trimming cut 4 bases from V and 7 bases from J; bases unmatched to any gene: 4. CDR1 is SEHNR and CDR2 is FQNEAQ in the germline V gene (reference sequence). This CDR3 comprises 12 residues. The CDR3 loop is CASSSLQGEQYF. In DNA, the CDR3 is TGTGCCAGCAGCTCCCTACAGGGGGAGCAGTACTTC.

J is TRBJ2-2 and V is TRBV7-2; possibly TRBD2 for D (8 bases). V was shortened by 3 bases and J by 7 bases, with 24 bases between the two germline ends. The CDR3 runs 18 residues. The germline V gene encodes CDR1 SGHTA and CDR2 FQGNSA. The DNA for the CDR3 is TGTGCCAGCAGCTTCCGGACTAGCCAAACTCCAGGGGGCGGGGAGCTGTTTTTT. It is translated as CASSFRTSQTPGGGELFF.

The V gene is TRBV3-1, the J gene TRBJ2-7; maybe TRBD2 (5 bases). CDR1 is LGHDT and CDR2 is YNNKEL in the germline V gene (reference sequence). This CDR3 contains 14 residues. V was pared by 1 base and J by 2 bases, with 9 bases between. In DNA, the CDR3 is TGTGCCAGCAGCCAAGTTATGCGGGCCTACGAGCAGTACTTC. Its protein product is CASSQVMRAYEQYF.

This chain joins TRBV20-1 and TRBJ1-5; D unclear. V gave up 5 bases and J gave up 1 base, with 15 bases separating them. Germline V gene data show CDR1 as DFQATT and CDR2 as SNEGSKA (reference sequence). The CDR3 has 15 amino acids. Here the CDR3 reads CSAPNLHGSNQPQHF. CDR3 in DNA: TGCAGTGCTCCAAACCTACACGGCAGCAATCAGCCCCAGCATTTT.

This clonotype was detected a few times. The rearrangement uses TRBV11-2 and TRBJ2-7; no definite D call. In germline, CDR1 is SGHAT, CDR2 FQNNGV. V was shortened by 3 bases and J by 6 bases, with 18 bases between the two germline ends. The CDR3 runs 15 residues. CDR3 loop: CASSFLREAGSEQYF. DNA for the CDR3: TGTGCCAGCAGCTTCCTCCGAGAAGCCGGCAGCGAGCAGTACTTC. The full variable domain, its missing parts supplied by reference TRBV11-2 and TRBJ2-7, is EAGVAQSPRYKIIEKRQSVAFWCNPISGHATLYWYQQILGQGPKLLIQFQNNGVVDDSQLPKDRFSAERLKGVDSTLKIQPAKLEDSAVYLCASSFLREAGSEQYFGPGTRLTVT.

This clonotype has ten or more counts. This chain uses TRBV28 with TRBJ1-2; D gene uncertain. Germline V CDR1 and CDR2: MDHEN, SYDVKM. The ends were cut back, 1 base at V and 5 bases at J, with 20 bases in the middle. This CDR3 is built from 17 residues. The CDR3 region has the DNA TGTGCCAGCAGTTTATATGTCCTCGGCCAGCTTTCGTATGGCTACACCTTC. Translation gives CASSLYVLGQLSYGYTF.

This clonotype was counted ten times or more. J is TRBJ1-5 and V is TRBV2, with TRBD1 identical over 8 bases. This CDR3 is 17 amino acids long. Germline-derived CDR1 and CDR2 are SNHLY and FYNNEI. J lost 0 bases, V lost 4 bases, and 8 bases had no gene match. The CDR3 DNA follows: TGTGCCAGCAGTGCGCCGGACAGGGTTAGTAGCAATCAGCCCCAGCATTTT. Its protein is CASSAPDRVSSNQPQHF.

The chain has TRBV19 and TRBJ1-2; D unresolved. The germline gives CDR1 LNHDA, CDR2 SQIVND (reference sequence). The V gene lost 10 bases and the J gene lost 3 bases, with 15 bases spanning the gap. The CDR3 has 13 amino acids. The CDR3 sequence is CATQVGLDYGYTF. CDR3 nucleotide sequence: TGTGCCACCCAGGTCGGGCTGGACTATGGCTACACCTTC.

The CDR3 nucleotides are TGTGCCAGTAGTATTGGGGGAGCGGCCAAAAACATTCAGTACTTC. Protein product: CASSIGGAAKNIQYF. The V call is TRBV19, the J call TRBJ2-4; D may match TRBD1 or TRBD2 (5 bases each). Germline V gene lookup returns CDR1 LNHDA and CDR2 SQIVND (reference sequence). V was shortened by 3 bases and J by 1 base, with 10 bases between the two germline ends. This CDR3 has 15 amino acids.

The chain combines TRBV5-1 with TRBJ2-7, with 8 bases matching TRBD1. Germline loops: CDR1 SGHRS, CDR2 YFSETQ. The length of the CDR3 is 16 residues. Trimming at V came to 4 bases and at J to 4 bases, leaving 13 bases not matched to a gene. The CDR3 coding sequence is TGCGCCAGCAGCCGGAATTCCAGGGGGCTCGCGTACGAGCAGTACTTC. This encodes CASSRNSRGLAYEQYF.

Only a few counts were recorded for this clonotype. This sequence joins TRBV5-1 and TRBJ2-2; 7 bases are a match to TRBD1. This CDR3 has 15 residues. V shed 6 bases and J 4 bases; nucleotides not matched to a gene: 9. Germline CDR1 is SGHRS and CDR2 is YFSETQ. CDR3 in DNA: TGCGCCAGCACATTGACGACAGGGAGCACCGGGGAGCTGTTTTTT. Encoded protein: CASTLTTGSTGELFF.

V usage is TRBV20-1 and J usage is TRBJ1-2, with D possibly TRBD1 on 5 matching bases. The CDR3 spans 13 residues. V was pared by 4 bases and J by 7 bases, with 16 bases between. Germline-derived CDR1 and CDR2 are DFQATT and SNEGSKA (reference sequence). The CDR3 spells CSATQWDGAGYTF. For the CDR3, the DNA is TGCAGTGCTACCCAATGGGACGGCGCTGGCTACACCTTC.

Note on this clonotype: This CDR3 fails to terminate in the conserved phenylalanine or tryptophan, so it likely reflects a read error. The chain links TRBV6-2 or TRBV6-3 to TRBJ1-1; the D is unclear. Between the trimmed V and J ends, which lost 5 bases and 0 bases, there was a span of 13 bases. Looked up from germline, CDR1 is MNHEY and CDR2 is SVGEGT. The CDR3 loop spans 15 amino acids. The CDR3 here is CASSEYRILNTEAFL. DNA for the CDR3: TGTGCCAGCAGTGAATATCGGATCCTGAACACTGAAGCTTTCCTT.

The V gene is TRBV5-1, the J gene TRBJ1-6; weak D call: TRBD1 (5 bases). There are 13 residues in the CDR3. CDR1 and CDR2 (germline): SGHRS, YFSETQ. Trimming stripped 5 bases from V and 10 bases from J, with 13 bases between. CDR3 bases: TGCGCCAGCAGGGCCAGCCGGGACTCACCCCTCCACTTT. It yields the protein CASRASRDSPLHF.

This clonotype was observed a few times. This chain uses TRBV13 with TRBJ2-7, with D possibly called TRBD1 or TRBD2 (6 bases each). This CDR3 is 13 amino acids long. V was cut by 5 bases and J by 3 bases, with 11 bases left in between. Per germline, CDR1 PRHDT and CDR2 FYEKMQ (reference sequence). The CDR3 region has the DNA TGTGCCAGCAGCACCAGGGGAGGCTACGAGCAGTACTTC. Translated, it gives CASSTRGGYEQYF.

Only a few counts were recorded for this clonotype. The gene calls are TRBV6-5 and TRBJ2-5; no clear D gene. This CDR3 spans 12 amino acids. Trimming took off 3 bases at V and 4 bases at J, with 6 bases between the two ends. Germline V lookup: CDR1 MNHEY, CDR2 SVGAGI. The CDR3 sequence: CASSYTGETQYF. The CDR3 DNA sequence: TGTGCCAGCAGTTATACGGGAGAGACCCAGTACTTC.

The gene calls are TRBV7-9 and TRBJ1-2; D may be TRBD1 (5 bases). The CDR3 totals 17 residues. Trimming removed 1 base from V and 1 base from J, with 16 bases in between. From germline, CDR1 is SEHNR and CDR2 FQNEAQ (reference sequence). The CDR3 DNA is TGTGCCAGCAGCTTAGAGGTTGGCGTAGGGGTTAACTATGGCTACACCTTC. Encoded protein: CASSLEVGVGVNYGYTF.

A few counts support this clonotype. The chain uses TRBV20-1 and TRBJ1-3; D perhaps matches TRBD1 (6 bases). Germline V gene lookup returns CDR1 DFQATT and CDR2 SNEGSKA (reference sequence). V was clipped by 2 bases and J by 4 bases, with 18 bases between them. CDR3 size: 16 residues. The CDR3 loop reads CSARPGAGAGGNTIYF. The DNA for the CDR3 is TGCAGTGCTAGACCTGGGGCGGGGGCTGGAGGAAACACCATATATTTT.

The V gene is TRBV29-1, the J gene TRBJ1-1, with 10 positions matching TRBD1. CDR1 is SQVTM, CDR2 ANQGSEA, per germline. The length of the CDR3 is 14 residues. Losses at the gene ends were 6 bases for V and 5 bases for J; bases not matched to a gene: 9. The CDR3 DNA sequence: TGCAGCGTGATACGACAGGGGGCCTCGACTGAAGCTTTCTTT. It is translated as CSVIRQGASTEAFF.